This T cell receptor (beta chain) is drawn from a study of beta chain features in type 1 diabetes. This clone was detected only a few times. Germline CDR1 reads SQVTM; CDR2 reads ANQGSEA. J gave up 3 bases and V 6 bases, and 9 bases lay outside the gene matches. The CDR3 loop spans 14 amino acids. As every portion of the isolated RNA was reverse transcribed, the sequencing read expressed TCRB transcripts. Sequencing was performed with immunoSEQ multiplex PCR; in TCRdb, only in-frame clones are kept and a portion is missing. This table holds under 400,000 clones, approximately 12% found once. Sequencing was performed on naive CD4+ T cells from blood. This chain joins TRBV29-1 and TRBJ2-3, with 7 bases lining up with TRBD1. The receptor's source is a man in his late teens or twenties in good health. CDR3 residues: CSVGDRVVTDTQYF. In DNA, the CDR3 is TGCAGCGTGGGAGACAGGGTCGTAACAGATACGCAGTATTTT.